This T cell receptor (beta chain) originates from a study of human T cells and chemical hapten exposure. Whole-study results and caveats: Expanded TCRs produced significantly more large CDR3 similarity clusters than controls did.

Trimming removed 1 base from V and 5 bases from J, with 11 bases in between. The CDR3 is 13 residues long. Germline CDR1 reads DFQATT; CDR2 reads SNEGSKA (reference sequence). In TCRdb, the RACE reads were re-called with MiXCR into one record per CDR3 protein. The data show about 64,000 distinct CDR3 sequences, about 11% seen once. Time point noted: patch test 3, about 24 weeks after DPC sensitization. The treatment: therapeutic diphenylcyclopropenone sensitization with weekly scalp DPC. Sequencing started from total RNA isolated from unfractionated whole blood. As to this clonotype: Its antigen remains unknown.

The sequence was obtained from a woman in her 30s with alopecia areata. Some clones in this sample may be carry-over from other donors' samples. The rearrangement uses TRBV20-1 and TRBJ1-1; D not resolved. Here the sequenced sample was whole blood, taken in connection with sensitization to the hapten diphenylcyclopropenone (DPC). The DNA for the CDR3 is TGCAGTGCTAGAGGTGAAATTATGACTGAAGCTTTCTTT. It encodes CSARGEIMTEAFF.